This TCR beta chain was captured by sequencing in a study of blood T cell repertoires in COVID-19. About the research overall: PBMCs, B-cell-depleted T cells, or T cells provided the cDNA or gDNA that made up the material.

Profiled with immunoSEQ multiplex PCR; TCRdb holds only in-frame clones, not every one. This table has about 400,000 clones, approximately 88% appearing once. This CDR3 has 16 amino acids. J was trimmed by 7 bases and V by 3 bases; bases with no gene match: 11. In germline, CDR1 is LNHNV, CDR2 YYDKDF (reference sequence). This chain uses TRBV15 with TRBJ1-4; 7 nucleotides align to TRBD1. Sequencing was performed on peripheral blood. The TCR was taken from a man in his forties with acute or convalescent COVID-19. This CDR3 is CATSSDRVSIGEKLFF. CDR3 DNA: TGTGCCACCAGCAGTGACAGGGTATCGATTGGTGAAAAACTGTTTTTT.